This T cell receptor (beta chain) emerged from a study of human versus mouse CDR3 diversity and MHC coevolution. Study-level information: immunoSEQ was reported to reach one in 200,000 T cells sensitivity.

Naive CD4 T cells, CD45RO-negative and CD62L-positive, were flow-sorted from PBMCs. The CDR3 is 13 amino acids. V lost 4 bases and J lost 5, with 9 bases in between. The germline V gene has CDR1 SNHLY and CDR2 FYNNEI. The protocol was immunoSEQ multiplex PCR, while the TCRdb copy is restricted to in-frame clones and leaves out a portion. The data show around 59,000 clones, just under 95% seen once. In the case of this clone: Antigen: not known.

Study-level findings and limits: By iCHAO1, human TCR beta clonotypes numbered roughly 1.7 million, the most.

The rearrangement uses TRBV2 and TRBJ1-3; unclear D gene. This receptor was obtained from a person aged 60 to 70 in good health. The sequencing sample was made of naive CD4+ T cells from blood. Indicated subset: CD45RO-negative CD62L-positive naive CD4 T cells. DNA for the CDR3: TGTGCCAGCAGTGTTGGGCCCAGAAACACCATATATTTT. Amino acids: CASSVGPRNTIYF.